This TCR beta chain was documented in a study of T cells in Graves' hyperthyroidism and ophthalmopathy. Lactation, pregnancy, other autoimmune disease or uncontrolled infection excluded patients. Every diagnosis used clinical symptoms, serum thyroxine and TRAb, thyroid ultrasound and orbital computed tomography. Study-wide results and limits: Most clonotypes that expanded in the thyroid above 0.001 also showed up in blood.

The TCR beta CDR3 regions underwent amplification using RNA transcripts as the source. In the first-round RT-PCR of the TCR CDR3, the HTBI primer set was used. TCRdb itself ran the multiplex PCR reads through MiXCR, one entry per CDR3 protein. The sample lists about 600,000 distinct CDR3 sequences; about 16% were seen once. Germline lookup yields CDR1 SGHTA and CDR2 FQGTGA. The junction had 8 bases not matched to a gene; V was cut back by 5 bases and J by 7 bases. This CDR3 is built from 13 residues. Remarks on this clonotype: What it binds is not known.

The chain employs TRBV7-3 and TRBJ2-7; 7 nucleotides agree with TRBD1. The receptor was derived from a woman aged 40 to 49 with Graves' ophthalmopathy. The sequencing sample was made of blood. CDR3 residues: CASSVLQGMEQYF. For the CDR3, the DNA is TGTGCCAGCAGCGTCCTACAGGGGATGGAGCAGTACTTC.